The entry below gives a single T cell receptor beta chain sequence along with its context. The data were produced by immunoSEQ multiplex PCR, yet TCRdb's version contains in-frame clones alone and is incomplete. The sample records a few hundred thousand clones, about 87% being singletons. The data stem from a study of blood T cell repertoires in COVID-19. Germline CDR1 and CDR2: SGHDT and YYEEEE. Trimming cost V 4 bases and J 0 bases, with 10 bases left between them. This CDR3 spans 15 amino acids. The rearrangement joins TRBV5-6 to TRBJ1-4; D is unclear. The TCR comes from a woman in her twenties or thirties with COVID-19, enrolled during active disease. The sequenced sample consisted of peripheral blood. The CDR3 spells CASSARLSTNEKLFF. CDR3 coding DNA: TGTGCCAGCAGCGCGAGACTGTCAACTAATGAAAAACTGTTTTTT.